Sequencing of this T cell receptor beta chain was carried out in a study of brain T cells in children with intractable seizures. Germline V gene sequence: CDR1 SGHDT, CDR2 YYEEEE. CDR3 size: 15 residues. Germline trimming cut 3 bases from V and 6 bases from J; bases unmatched to any gene: 4. Time point defined: blood from clinic visit 5 months post-surgery; TSC patient then seizure free. Sequencing was limited to surgery cases with top T cell transcript signatures in brain tissue. Measured with immunoSEQ multiplex PCR; TCRdb has only the in-frame clones, and not every one. Here the sample spans about 340,000 clones, 93% being singletons.

The receptor was derived from a boy under two years old with tuberous sclerosis and intractable seizures. This chain connects TRBV5-6 to TRBJ2-7, with 15 bases lining up with TRBD2. The sequences come from peripheral blood, collected more than 4 months after surgery. This CDR3 reads CASSSGLAGGGEQYF. CDR3 nucleotides: TGTGCCAGCAGCTCGGGACTAGCGGGAGGCGGCGAGCAGTACTTC.